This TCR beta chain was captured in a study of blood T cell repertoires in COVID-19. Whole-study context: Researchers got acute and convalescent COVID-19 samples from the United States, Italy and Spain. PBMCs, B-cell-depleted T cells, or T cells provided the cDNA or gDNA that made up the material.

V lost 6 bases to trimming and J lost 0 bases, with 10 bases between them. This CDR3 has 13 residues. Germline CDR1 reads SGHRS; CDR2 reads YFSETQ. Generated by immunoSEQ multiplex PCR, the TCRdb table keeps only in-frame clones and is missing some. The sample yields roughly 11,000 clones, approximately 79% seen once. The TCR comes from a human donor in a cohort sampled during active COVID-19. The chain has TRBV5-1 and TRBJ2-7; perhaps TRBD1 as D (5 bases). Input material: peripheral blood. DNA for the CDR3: TGCGCCAGCACCAGAGACAGCTCCTACGAGCAGTACTTC. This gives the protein CASTRDSSYEQYF.